Listed here is a single TCR beta chain. The antigen is not known. This specimen belongs to a study of early stage breast cancer tumors. Across the whole study: ER+/PR+/HER2- status applied to about 70% of the 16 invasive breast tumors. Samples were sequenced at roughly 10-fold average coverage. Study-wide results and limits: Tumors had approximately 2.4-fold higher T cell density than normal breast. Unsorted bulk genomic DNA sequencing lacked pairing and functional marker data.

This CDR3 region has 16 residues. Germline V gene lookup returns CDR1 SGDLS and CDR2 YYNGEE. The V end was cut by 0 bases, the J end by 2 bases, with 12 bases between. TCRdb keeps only in-frame clones here, not all; method: immunoSEQ multiplex PCR. Counted here are some 20,000 clones, around 80% occurring once; the ten biggest clones make up around 1.8%. Specimen: blood. V and J are TRBV9 and TRBJ2-1; D perhaps matches TRBD2 (6 bases). This TCR derives from a person aged 65-85 years with breast cancer. The CDR3 nucleotides read TGTGCCAGCAGCGTAGTCGGGGACTTAACCTACAATGAGCAGTTCTTC. Its protein product is CASSVVGDLTYNEQFF.